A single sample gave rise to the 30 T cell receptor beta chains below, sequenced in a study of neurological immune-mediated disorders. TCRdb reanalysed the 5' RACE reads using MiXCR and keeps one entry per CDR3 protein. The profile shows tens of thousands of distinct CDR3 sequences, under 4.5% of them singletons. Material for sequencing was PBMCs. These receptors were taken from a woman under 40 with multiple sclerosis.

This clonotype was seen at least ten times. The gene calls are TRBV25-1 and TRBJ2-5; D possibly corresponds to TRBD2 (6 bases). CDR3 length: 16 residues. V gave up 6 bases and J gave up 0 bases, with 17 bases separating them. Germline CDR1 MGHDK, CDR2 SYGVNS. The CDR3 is CASSAGGNTYQETQYF. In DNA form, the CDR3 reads TGTGCCAGCAGCGCTGGGGGGAACACCTACCAAGAGACCCAGTACTTC.

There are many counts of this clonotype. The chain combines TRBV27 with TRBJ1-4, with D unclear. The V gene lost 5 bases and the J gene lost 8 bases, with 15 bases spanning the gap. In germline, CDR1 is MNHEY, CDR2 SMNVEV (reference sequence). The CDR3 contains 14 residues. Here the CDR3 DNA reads TGTGCCAGCAGTACGGGTCAGAGACGAGAAAAACTGTTTTTT. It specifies CASSTGQRREKLFF.

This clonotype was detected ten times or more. For the CDR3, the DNA is TGCGCCAGCAGCTTGGAGGTGGGGGGTGGCTACAATGAGCAGTTCTTC. This translates into CASSLEVGGGYNEQFF. The chain employs TRBV5-1 and TRBJ2-1; possibly TRBD2 for D (6 bases). The CDR3 loop spans 16 amino acids. In germline, CDR1 is SGHRS, CDR2 YFSETQ. V was trimmed by 0 bases and J by 3 bases, leaving 13 bases between them.

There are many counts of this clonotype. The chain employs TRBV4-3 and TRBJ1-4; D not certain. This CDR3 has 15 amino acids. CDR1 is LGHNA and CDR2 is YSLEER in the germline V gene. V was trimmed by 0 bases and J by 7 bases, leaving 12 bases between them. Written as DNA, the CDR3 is TGCGCCAGCAGCCAAGATCCTGGGAAGGGTGAAAAACTGTTTTTT. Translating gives CASSQDPGKGEKLFF.

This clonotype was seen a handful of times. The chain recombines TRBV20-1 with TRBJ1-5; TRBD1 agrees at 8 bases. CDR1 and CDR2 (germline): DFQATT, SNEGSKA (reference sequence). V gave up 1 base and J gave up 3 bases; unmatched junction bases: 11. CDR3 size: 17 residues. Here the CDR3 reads CSARAPEQGGNNQPQHF. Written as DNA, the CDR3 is TGCAGTGCTAGAGCTCCCGAACAGGGGGGTAACAATCAGCCCCAGCATTTT.

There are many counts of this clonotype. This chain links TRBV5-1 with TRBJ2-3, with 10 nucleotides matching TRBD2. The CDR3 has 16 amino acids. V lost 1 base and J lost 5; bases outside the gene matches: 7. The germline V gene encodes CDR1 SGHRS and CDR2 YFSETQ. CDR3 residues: CASSLRSGGAGDTQYF. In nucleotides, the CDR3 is TGCGCCAGCAGCTTGAGGAGCGGGGGGGCAGGAGATACGCAGTATTTT.

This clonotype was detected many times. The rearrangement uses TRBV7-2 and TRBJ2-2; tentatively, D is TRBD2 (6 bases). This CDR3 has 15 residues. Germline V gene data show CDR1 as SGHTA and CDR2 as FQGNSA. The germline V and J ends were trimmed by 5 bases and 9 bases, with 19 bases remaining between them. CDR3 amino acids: CASSMTRPASRELFF. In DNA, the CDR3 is TGTGCCAGCAGCATGACTAGGCCGGCATCCAGGGAGCTGTTTTTT.

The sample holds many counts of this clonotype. The CDR3 DNA sequence: TGTGCCAGCAGTTTCGATCCCTGGGGCACTGAAGCTTTCTTT. The encoded protein is CASSFDPWGTEAFF. The chain combines TRBV27 with TRBJ1-1; D gene uncertain. This CDR3 region has 14 residues. In germline, CDR1 is MNHEY, CDR2 SMNVEV (reference sequence). The V gene lost 3 bases and the J gene lost 4 bases, with 12 bases spanning the gap.

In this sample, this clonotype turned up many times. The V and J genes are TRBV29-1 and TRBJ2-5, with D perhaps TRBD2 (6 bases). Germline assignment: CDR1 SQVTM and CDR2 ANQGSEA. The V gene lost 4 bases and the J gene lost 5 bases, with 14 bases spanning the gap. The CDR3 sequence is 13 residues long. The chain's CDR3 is CSVAGAIVETQYF. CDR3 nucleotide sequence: TGCAGCGTTGCGGGAGCCATCGTGGAGACCCAGTACTTC.

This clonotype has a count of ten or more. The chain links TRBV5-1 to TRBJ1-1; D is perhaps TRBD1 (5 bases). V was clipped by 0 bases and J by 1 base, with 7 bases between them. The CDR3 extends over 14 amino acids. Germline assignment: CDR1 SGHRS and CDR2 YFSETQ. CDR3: CASSLADRNTEAFF. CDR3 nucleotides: TGCGCCAGCAGCTTGGCCGACAGGAACACTGAAGCTTTCTTT.

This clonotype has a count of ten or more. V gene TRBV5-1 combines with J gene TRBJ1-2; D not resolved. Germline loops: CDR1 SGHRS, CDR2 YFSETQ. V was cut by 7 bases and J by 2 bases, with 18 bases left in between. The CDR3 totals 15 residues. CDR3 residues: CASYHGEGLNYGYTF. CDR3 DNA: TGCGCCAGCTATCATGGAGAGGGCTTGAACTATGGCTACACCTTC.

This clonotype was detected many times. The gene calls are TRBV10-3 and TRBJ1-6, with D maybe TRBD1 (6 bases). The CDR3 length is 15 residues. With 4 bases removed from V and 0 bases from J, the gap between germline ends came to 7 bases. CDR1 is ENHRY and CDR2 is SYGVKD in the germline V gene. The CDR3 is CAISGGGSYNSPLHF. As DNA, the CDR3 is TGTGCCATCAGTGGAGGGGGCTCCTATAATTCACCCCTCCACTTT.

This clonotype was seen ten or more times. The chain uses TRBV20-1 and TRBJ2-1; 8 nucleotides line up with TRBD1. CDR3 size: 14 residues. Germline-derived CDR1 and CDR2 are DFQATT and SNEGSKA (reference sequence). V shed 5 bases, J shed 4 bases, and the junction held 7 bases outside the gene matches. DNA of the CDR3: TGCAGTGCTGAGACCGGGACAGGTTACAATGAGCAGTTCTTC. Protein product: CSAETGTGYNEQFF.

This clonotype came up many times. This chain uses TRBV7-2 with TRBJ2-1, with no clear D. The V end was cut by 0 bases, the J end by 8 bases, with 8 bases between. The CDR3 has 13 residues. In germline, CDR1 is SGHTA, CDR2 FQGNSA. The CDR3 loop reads CASSLATVYEQFF. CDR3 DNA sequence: TGTGCCAGCAGCTTAGCGACCGTCTATGAGCAGTTCTTC.

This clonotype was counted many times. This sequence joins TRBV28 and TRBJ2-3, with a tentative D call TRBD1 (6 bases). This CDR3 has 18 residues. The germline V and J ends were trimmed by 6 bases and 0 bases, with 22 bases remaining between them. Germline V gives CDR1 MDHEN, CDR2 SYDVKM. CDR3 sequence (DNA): TGTGCCAGCAGCACACAGGGTAGATTCCCCGACAGCACAGATACGCAGTATTTT. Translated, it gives CASSTQGRFPDSTDTQYF.

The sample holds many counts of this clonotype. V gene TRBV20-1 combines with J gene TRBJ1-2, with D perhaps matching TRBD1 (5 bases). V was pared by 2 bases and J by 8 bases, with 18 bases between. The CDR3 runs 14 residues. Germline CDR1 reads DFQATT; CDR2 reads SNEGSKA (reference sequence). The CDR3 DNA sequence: TGCAGTGCTAGATTATTAAGATCAGGGAGCGGCTACACCTTC. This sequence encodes CSARLLRSGSGYTF.

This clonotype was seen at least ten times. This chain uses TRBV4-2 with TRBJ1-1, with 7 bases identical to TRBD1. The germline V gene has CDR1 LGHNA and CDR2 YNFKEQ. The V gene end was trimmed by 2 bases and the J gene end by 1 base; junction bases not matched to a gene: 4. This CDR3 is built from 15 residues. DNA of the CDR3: TGTGCCAGCAGCCAAAAGACAGGGACGAACACTGAAGCTTTCTTT. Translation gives CASSQKTGTNTEAFF.

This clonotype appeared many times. CDR3 amino acids: CSAILTGDLETQYF. CDR3 coding DNA: TGCAGTGCAATCCTGACAGGGGATTTGGAGACCCAGTACTTC. V is TRBV20-1 and J is TRBJ2-5, with 8 bases identical to TRBD1. The CDR3 has 14 residues. CDR1 and CDR2 (germline): DFQATT, SNEGSKA (reference sequence). The J segment lost 5 bases and the V segment lost 6 bases, leaving 11 bases of the junction unmatched.

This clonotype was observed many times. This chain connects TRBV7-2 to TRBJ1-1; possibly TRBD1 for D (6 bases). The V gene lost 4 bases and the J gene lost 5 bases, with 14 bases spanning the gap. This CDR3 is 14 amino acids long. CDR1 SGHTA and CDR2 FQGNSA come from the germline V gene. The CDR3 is CASSSKRGTTEAFF. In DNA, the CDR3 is TGTGCCAGCAGCTCAAAGAGGGGGACGACTGAAGCTTTCTTT.

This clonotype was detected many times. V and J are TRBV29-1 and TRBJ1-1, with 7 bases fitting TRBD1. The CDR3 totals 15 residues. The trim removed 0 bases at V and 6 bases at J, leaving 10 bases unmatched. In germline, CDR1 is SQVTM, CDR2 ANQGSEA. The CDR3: CSVEDINPGQPEAFF. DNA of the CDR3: TGCAGCGTTGAAGATATTAACCCGGGACAGCCTGAAGCTTTCTTT.

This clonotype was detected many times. CDR3 loop: CASSLQTTSAEAFF. CDR3 nucleotides: TGCGCCAGCAGCCTCCAAACGACATCGGCTGAAGCTTTCTTT. The rearrangement links TRBV5-1 to TRBJ1-1, with D hard to call. Trimming removed 4 bases at V and 6 bases at J, with 16 bases between. Germline V gene data show CDR1 as SGHRS and CDR2 as YFSETQ. The CDR3 is made up of 14 amino acids.

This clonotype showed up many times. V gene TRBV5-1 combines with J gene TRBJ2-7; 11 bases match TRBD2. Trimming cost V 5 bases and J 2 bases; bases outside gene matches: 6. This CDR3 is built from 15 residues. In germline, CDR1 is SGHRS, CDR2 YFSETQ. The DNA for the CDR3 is TGCGCCAGCAGGGAGGGGACTAGCGGCACCTACGAGCAGTACTTC. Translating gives CASREGTSGTYEQYF. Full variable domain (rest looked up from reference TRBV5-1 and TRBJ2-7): KAGVTQTPRYLIKTRGQQVTLSCSPISGHRSVSWYQQTPGQGLQFLFEYFSETQRNKGNFPGRFSGRQFSNSRSEMNVSTLELGDSALYLCASREGTSGTYEQYFGPGTRLTVT.

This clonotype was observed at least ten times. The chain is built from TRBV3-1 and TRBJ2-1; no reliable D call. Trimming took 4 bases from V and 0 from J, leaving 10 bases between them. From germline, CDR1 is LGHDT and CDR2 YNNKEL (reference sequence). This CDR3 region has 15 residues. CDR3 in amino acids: CASSLVASSYNEQFF. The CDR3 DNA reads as TGTGCCAGCAGCCTCGTGGCTAGCTCCTACAATGAGCAGTTCTTC.

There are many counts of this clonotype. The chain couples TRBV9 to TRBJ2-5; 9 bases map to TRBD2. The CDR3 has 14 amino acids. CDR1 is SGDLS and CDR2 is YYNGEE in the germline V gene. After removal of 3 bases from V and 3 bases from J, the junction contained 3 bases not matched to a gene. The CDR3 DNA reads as TGTGCCAGCAGCGGGCGGGGGGGGAAAGAGACCCAGTACTTC. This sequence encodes CASSGRGGKETQYF.

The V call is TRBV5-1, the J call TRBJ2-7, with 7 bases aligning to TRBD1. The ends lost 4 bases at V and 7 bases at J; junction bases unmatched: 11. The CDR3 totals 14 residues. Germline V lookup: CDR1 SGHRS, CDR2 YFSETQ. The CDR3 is CASSPGKGAREQYF. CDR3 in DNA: TGCGCCAGCAGCCCTGGAAAGGGGGCGAGGGAGCAGTACTTC.

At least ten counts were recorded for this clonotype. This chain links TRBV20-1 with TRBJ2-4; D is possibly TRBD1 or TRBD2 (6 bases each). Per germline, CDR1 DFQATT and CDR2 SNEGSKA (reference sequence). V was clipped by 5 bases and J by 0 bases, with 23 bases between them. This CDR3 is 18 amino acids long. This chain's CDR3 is CSAVEGGLGYLAKNIQYF. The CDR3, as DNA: TGCAGTGCTGTCGAAGGGGGGCTGGGGTATCTAGCCAAAAACATTCAGTACTTC.

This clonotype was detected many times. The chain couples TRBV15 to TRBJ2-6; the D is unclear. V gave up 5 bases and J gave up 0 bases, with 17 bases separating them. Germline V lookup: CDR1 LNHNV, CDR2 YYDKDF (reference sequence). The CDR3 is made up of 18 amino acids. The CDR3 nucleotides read TGTGCCACCAGCGATTATAGGGTCTTCTACTCTGGGGCCAACGTCCTGACTTTC. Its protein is CATSDYRVFYSGANVLTF.

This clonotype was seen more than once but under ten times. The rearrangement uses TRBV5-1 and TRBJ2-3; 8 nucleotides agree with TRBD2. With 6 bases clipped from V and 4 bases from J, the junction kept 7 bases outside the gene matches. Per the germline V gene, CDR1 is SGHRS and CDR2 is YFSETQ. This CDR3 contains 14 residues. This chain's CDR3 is CASTSFGRADTQYF. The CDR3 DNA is TGCGCCAGCACCTCTTTCGGGAGGGCAGATACGCAGTATTTT.

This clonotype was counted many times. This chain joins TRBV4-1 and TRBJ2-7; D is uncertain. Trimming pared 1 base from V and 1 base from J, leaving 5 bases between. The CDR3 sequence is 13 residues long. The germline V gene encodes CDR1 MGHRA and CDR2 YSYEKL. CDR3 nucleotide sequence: TGCGCCAGCAGCCAAGGACCGTCCTACGAGCAGTACTTC. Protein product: CASSQGPSYEQYF.

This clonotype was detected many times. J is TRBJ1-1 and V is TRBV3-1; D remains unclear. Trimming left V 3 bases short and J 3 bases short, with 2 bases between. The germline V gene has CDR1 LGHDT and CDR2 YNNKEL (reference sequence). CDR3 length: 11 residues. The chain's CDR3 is CASSQDTEAFF. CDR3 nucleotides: TGTGCCAGCAGCCAGGACACTGAAGCTTTCTTT.